These 27 T cell receptor beta chains share one sample of origin, sequenced in a study of cytomegalovirus exposure and HLA in healthy donors. Primers: 60 Vbeta forward and 13 Jbeta reverse. Sequencing was performed with immunoSEQ multiplex PCR; in TCRdb, only in-frame clones are kept and a portion is missing. The table records some 120,000 clones, more than 60% of them present only once. Specimen: PBMCs. The receptors shown here come from a woman between 40 and 55 years old in good health and CMV-seronegative.

This rearrangement joins TRBV2 to TRBJ2-3, with D possibly being TRBD1 (5 bases). This CDR3 contains 12 residues. V was trimmed by 3 bases and J by 6 bases, leaving 7 bases between them. CDR1 and CDR2 from the germline V gene are SNHLY and FYNNEI. The CDR3 region is CASSEGPDTQYF. DNA of the CDR3: TGTGCCAGCAGTGAGGGGCCGGATACGCAGTATTTT.

The V gene is TRBV25-1, the J gene TRBJ2-7; D is uncertain. CDR3 length: 11 residues. CDR1 and CDR2 from the germline V gene are MGHDK and SYGVNS. Trimming took off 7 bases at V and 6 bases at J, with 10 bases between the two ends. The CDR3 here is CASTGSGEQYF. The CDR3 region has the DNA TGTGCCAGCACAGGATCTGGCGAGCAGTACTTC.

The V call is TRBV29-1, the J call TRBJ1-2; 7 bases map to TRBD1. V shed 4 bases, J shed 8 bases, and the junction held 7 bases outside the gene matches. The CDR3 has 12 amino acids. Per the germline V gene, CDR1 is SQVTM and CDR2 is ANQGSEA. CDR3 amino acids: CSVVGQERGYTF. CDR3 coding DNA: TGCAGCGTTGTAGGACAGGAAAGAGGCTACACCTTC.

This clone was seen ten or more times. J is TRBJ2-7 and V is TRBV6-6; 9 nucleotides match TRBD1. From germline, CDR1 is MNHNY and CDR2 SVGAGI (reference sequence). Germline trimming cut 5 bases from V and 0 bases from J; bases unmatched to any gene: 8. The CDR3 contains 16 residues. CDR3 loop: CASSTTGTGLSYEQYF. As DNA, the CDR3 is TGTGCCAGCAGTACCACCGGGACAGGGCTCTCCTACGAGCAGTACTTC.

This clone has a single count. The V call is TRBV28, the J call TRBJ2-7; no clear D. The CDR3 runs to 11 residues. Deletions cut 1 base from V and 6 bases from J, with 4 bases between. The germline gives CDR1 MDHEN, CDR2 SYDVKM. The CDR3 DNA is TGTGCCAGCAGTTTATACGGCGAGCAGTACTTC. The encoded protein is CASSLYGEQYF.

V is TRBV9 and J is TRBJ2-7; no definite D call. There are 13 residues in the CDR3. Germline V CDR1 and CDR2: SGDLS, YYNGEE. Trimming took 3 bases from V and 1 from J, leaving 8 bases between them. The CDR3 bases are TGTGCCAGCAGCGAGTCGAGTTCCTACGAGCAGTACTTC. This codes for CASSESSSYEQYF.

The chain joins TRBV7-9 to TRBJ1-1; D not resolved. Germline V CDR1 and CDR2: SEHNR, FQNEAQ (reference sequence). Trimming stripped 4 bases from V and 1 base from J, with 10 bases between. The CDR3 has 14 residues. The CDR3 is CASSSPRWNTEAFF. CDR3 DNA sequence: TGTGCCAGCAGCTCCCCCCGTTGGAACACTGAAGCTTTCTTT.

In this sample, this clone turned up a few times. The chain carries TRBV10-2 and TRBJ1-5; 7 nucleotides align to TRBD1. The CDR3 contains 14 residues. CDR1 and CDR2 (germline): WSHSY, SAAADI. Losses at the gene ends were 5 bases for V and 3 bases for J; bases not matched to a gene: 4. The CDR3 coding sequence is TGCGCCAGCAGTAACGACAGGGACAATCAGCCCCAGCATTTT. Amino acids: CASSNDRDNQPQHF.

The chain employs TRBV5-6 and TRBJ2-5; the match to TRBD2 covers 8 bases. Judging by the DNA end, TRBJ2-7 fits better; the J call may be wrong. This CDR3 region has 15 residues. Germline V lookup: CDR1 SGHDT, CDR2 YYEEEE. The CDR3 DNA follows: TGTGCCAGCAGCAGGCCGGGACTAGGGGGGTACGAGCAGTACTTC. Its protein product is CASSRPGLGGYEQYF.

The rearrangement links TRBV29-1 to TRBJ1-2; TRBD1 matches 10 bases. CDR1 and CDR2 from the germline V gene are SQVTM and ANQGSEA. With V trimmed by 3 bases and J by 2 bases, 3 bases remained unmatched. This CDR3 is 14 amino acids long. DNA for the CDR3: TGCAGCGTTGATGGGGGACAGGGGAACTATGGCTACACCTTC. Amino acid sequence: CSVDGGQGNYGYTF.

DNA of the CDR3: TGTGCCAGCAGCTTAGGGAGGATTAGCGGGGGCACAGATACGCAGTATTTT. Translated: CASSLGRISGGTDTQYF. The chain is built from TRBV7-6 and TRBJ2-3, with 8 bases matching TRBD2. The CDR3 spans 17 residues. Germline-derived CDR1 and CDR2 are SGHVS and FNYEAQ. The trim removed 1 base at V and 1 base at J, leaving 7 bases unmatched.

This rearrangement joins TRBV19 to TRBJ1-5, with D unresolved. In germline, CDR1 is LNHDA, CDR2 SQIVND (reference sequence). Deletions cut 3 bases from V and 8 bases from J, with 11 bases between. The CDR3 extends over 13 amino acids. CDR3 loop: CASSIQAKEPQHF. CDR3 in DNA: TGTGCCAGTAGTATTCAGGCGAAGGAGCCCCAGCATTTT.

The chain links TRBV19 to TRBJ2-7, with 7 bases fitting TRBD2. Trimming removed 3 bases from V and 3 bases from J; junction bases left unmatched: 8. The CDR3 runs 15 residues. Germline values: CDR1 LNHDA, CDR2 SQIVND (reference sequence). Here the CDR3 reads CASSILLGEGYEQYF. CDR3 nucleotide sequence: TGTGCCAGTAGTATTTTGTTGGGGGAGGGCTACGAGCAGTACTTC.

This chain joins TRBV9 and TRBJ2-3; TRBD1 might be the D (6 bases). CDR3 size: 15 residues. The V gene lost 4 bases and the J gene lost 4 bases, with 16 bases spanning the gap. CDR1 and CDR2 (germline): SGDLS, YYNGEE. Here the CDR3 DNA reads TGTGCCAGCAGCTCCGGGACACTTGTTTCAGATACGCAGTATTTT. Its protein product is CASSSGTLVSDTQYF.

The V and J genes are TRBV7-2 and TRBJ2-5, with 7 nucleotides matching TRBD1. TRBJ2-7 matches the DNA end more closely, so the J call is doubtful. The germline CDR1 and CDR2 sequences are SGHTA and FQGNSA. The CDR3 is made up of 15 amino acids. Here the CDR3 DNA reads TGTGCCAGCAGCTCGGGGACAGCCTTCGCTTACGAGCAGTACTTC. Translated, it gives CASSSGTAFAYEQYF.

The chain carries TRBV28 and TRBJ2-1; 9 bases map to TRBD2. The CDR3 sequence is 14 residues long. Germline V gene sequence: CDR1 MDHEN, CDR2 SYDVKM. J lost 4 bases, V lost 6 bases, and 4 bases had no gene match. The CDR3 is CASSRTSEYNEQFF. The CDR3 bases are TGTGCCAGCAGCAGGACTAGCGAGTACAATGAGCAGTTCTTC.

This clone was detected a few times. The V and J genes are TRBV29-1 and TRBJ2-7, with D tentatively TRBD1 (6 bases). Trimming took off 3 bases at V and 6 bases at J, with 18 bases between the two ends. CDR3 length equals 14 residues. From germline, CDR1 is SQVTM and CDR2 ANQGSEA. Here the CDR3 reads CSVELSSTGSEQYF. The CDR3 nucleotides are TGCAGCGTTGAGCTCTCCTCAACAGGGTCCGAGCAGTACTTC.

The chain recombines TRBV7-2 with TRBJ2-1; TRBD2 matches at 8 bases. The CDR3 has 14 residues. The germline V gene has CDR1 SGHTA and CDR2 FQGNSA. V lost 8 bases to trimming and J lost 8 bases; unmatched junction nucleotides: 11. This CDR3 reads CASDLAGGPYEQFF. The CDR3 nucleotides read TGTGCCAGCGACTTGGCGGGGGGCCCATATGAGCAGTTCTTC.

V gene TRBV21-1 combines with J gene TRBJ2-3; no check of the table's D call, TRBD1, against the DNA was made. TRBV21-1 represents a pseudogene. The CDR3 is 17 amino acids. The CDR3 bases are TGTGCCAGCAGCAAAGTCAGGGACAGGTCTAGCACAGATACGCAGTATTTT. Amino acid sequence: CASSKVRDRSSTDTQYF.

The gene calls are TRBV4-3 and TRBJ2-7; TRBD2 matches at 10 bases. This CDR3 is 18 amino acids long. The germline CDR1 and CDR2 sequences are LGHNA and YSLEER. Losses at the gene ends were 0 bases for V and 1 base for J; bases not matched to a gene: 9. In DNA form, the CDR3 reads TGCGCCAGCAGCCAAGAATGGCTAGCGGGAGCGGGTTCCTACGAGCAGTACTTC. The encoded protein is CASSQEWLAGAGSYEQYF.

The V gene is TRBV6-5, the J gene TRBJ1-2, with 7 bases lining up with TRBD1. This CDR3 has 15 amino acids. Germline V gene sequence: CDR1 MNHEY, CDR2 SVGAGI. The trim removed 5 bases at V and 0 bases at J, leaving 6 bases unmatched. CDR3 nucleotide sequence: TGTGCCAGCAGTCGAACAGGGACAGCTAACTATGGCTACACCTTC. Amino acids: CASSRTGTANYGYTF.

This clone has only one observation. V and J are TRBV9 and TRBJ1-5; tentatively, D is TRBD1 (5 bases). There are 18 residues in the CDR3. CDR1 and CDR2 from the germline V gene are SGDLS and YYNGEE. Trimming removed 0 bases from V and 0 bases from J, with 16 bases in between. The CDR3 sequence: CASSVGCWTPYSNQPQHF. The DNA for the CDR3 is TGTGCCAGCAGCGTAGGTTGTTGGACACCCTATAGCAATCAGCCCCAGCATTTT. Drawing the rest from reference TRBV9 and TRBJ1-5, the complete variable domain is DSGVTQTPKHLITATGQRVTLRCSPRSGDLSVYWYQQSLDQGLQFLIQYYNGEERAKGNILERFSAQQFPDLHSELNLSSLELGDSALYFCASSVGCWTPYSNQPQHFGDGTRLSIL.

The genes are TRBV6-1 and TRBJ1-4; no clear D gene. Germline CDR1 MNHNS, CDR2 SASEGT. V was shortened by 6 bases and J by 7 bases, with 9 bases between the two germline ends. The CDR3 contains 12 residues. The CDR3 loop reads CASRAGPEKLFF. In DNA, the CDR3 is TGTGCCAGCAGAGCAGGCCCTGAAAAACTGTTTTTT.

The J gene is TRBJ2-1, the V gene TRBV9; 14 bases agree with TRBD2. Germline V CDR1 and CDR2: SGDLS, YYNGEE. The CDR3 contains 18 residues. The trim removed 4 bases at V and 0 bases at J, leaving 6 bases unmatched. CDR3 nucleotides: TGTGCCAGCAGCCGACTAGCGGGAGGGTCACTCTCCTACAATGAGCAGTTCTTC. This codes for CASSRLAGGSLSYNEQFF.

The J gene is TRBJ2-3, the V gene TRBV7-6; 7 nucleotides agree with TRBD1. The CDR3 has 14 amino acids. Germline V gives CDR1 SGHVS, CDR2 FNYEAQ. J was trimmed by 6 bases and V by 5 bases; bases with no gene match: 8. The CDR3 here is CASSPTGQADTQYF. The CDR3 DNA reads as TGTGCCAGCAGCCCGACAGGGCAGGCCGATACGCAGTATTTT. Using reference TRBV7-6 and TRBJ2-3 for the parts outside the CDR3, the full variable domain is GAGVSQSPRYKVTKRGQDVALRCDPISGHVSLYWYRQALGQGPEFLTYFNYEAQQDKSGLPNDRFSAERPEGSISTLTIQRTEQRDSAMYRCASSPTGQADTQYFGPGTRLTVL.

The rearrangement joins TRBV4-3 to TRBJ2-5, with a possible D match to TRBD1 (6 bases). The CDR3 loop spans 13 amino acids. Germline V CDR1 and CDR2: LGHNA, YSLEER. V was shortened by 2 bases and J by 3 bases, with 7 bases between the two germline ends. For the CDR3, the DNA is TGCGCCAGCAGCCAAACAGGGAAAGAGACCCAGTACTTC. It is translated as CASSQTGKETQYF.

The chain employs TRBV29-1 and TRBJ1-2; 7 bases fit TRBD1. The V gene's germline CDR1 is SQVTM and CDR2 ANQGSEA. The V gene end was trimmed by 6 bases and the J gene end by 4 bases; junction bases not matched to a gene: 11. The CDR3 has 14 amino acids. As DNA, the CDR3 is TGCAGCGTACCCTCTGGACAGGCGGCCTATGGCTACACCTTC. Amino acids: CSVPSGQAAYGYTF.